This TCR beta chain was captured by sequencing in a study of T-cell memory formation after mild COVID-19. Study context: Clustering of TCRs was largely donor specific. Study conclusions and caveats: Day 15 to 85 contractors were CD4/CD8 balanced; later expanders leaned CD4+.

This clonotype has a handful of counts. Its antigen is not known. This CDR3 contains 15 residues. Trimming took 1 base from V and 9 from J, leaving 13 bases between them. From germline, CDR1 is MNHEY and CDR2 SVGAGI. TCRdb ran MiXCR on the 5' RACE reads and lists one entry per CDR3 protein. This sample carries around 140,000 distinct CDR3 sequences, 6% to 6.5% of them seen once, and the ten largest clones take about 1.9%. The chain combines TRBV6-5 with TRBJ1-6; D possibly corresponds to TRBD1 (6 bases). The sample taken for sequencing was PBMCs or a T cell subset sorted from them (not recorded which). The receptor was isolated from an adult woman who had mild COVID-19 (a few samples of this study predate the infection). Cell type and time point are not known. In DNA, the CDR3 is TGTGCCAGCAGTTACTTAAACAGGGTTCCTTCACCCCTCCACTTT. This encodes CASSYLNRVPSPLHF.